This note documents a single T cell receptor beta chain sequence. This record belongs to a study of blood T cell repertoires in COVID-19. Here immunoSEQ multiplex PCR was the method, and the copy in TCRdb shows in-frame clones only, minus some. The table has some 240,000 clones, nearly 90% seen once. V shed 3 bases and J shed 1 base, with 13 bases lying between them. The CDR3 totals 16 residues. Germline-derived CDR1 and CDR2 are MNHNS and SASEGT. The specimen was peripheral blood. The chain combines TRBV6-1 with TRBJ1-5; D is undetermined. This clonotype was sampled from a woman aged 60-70 years with COVID-19, enrolled during active disease. The CDR3 DNA follows: TGTGCCAGCAGTGAGGGGTCCCGGAGGAGCAATCAGCCCCAGCATTTT. Translating gives CASSEGSRRSNQPQHF.